The clone carrying this T cell receptor (beta chain) has just a few counts. Antigen unknown. The entry originates in a study of cytomegalovirus exposure and HLA in healthy donors. The study, taken as a whole, reports: A previous analysis found most TCR beta V segments productive roughly 90% or roughly 30% of the time. Accurate predictions that matched the HLA-A and HLA-B alleles of most subjects were reportedly made from TCR beta sequences.

Healthy bone marrow donors made up the donor group. The PCR was carried out with 60 Vbeta primers and 13 Jbeta primers. The protocol was immunoSEQ multiplex PCR, while the TCRdb copy is restricted to in-frame clones and leaves out a portion. The repertoire holds about 94,000 clones, with roughly 73% as singletons. The CDR3 extends over 14 amino acids. Germline values: CDR1 MDHEN, CDR2 SYDVKM. Deletions cut 7 bases from V and 3 bases from J, with 16 bases between. The chain is built from TRBV28 and TRBJ2-7; D is perhaps TRBD2 (6 bases). The receptor comes from a woman in her thirties or forties in good health and CMV-seronegative. The sequenced sample consisted of PBMCs. CDR3 residues: CASTLIRGGYEQYF. CDR3 in DNA: TGTGCCAGCACCCTCATACGGGGAGGCTACGAGCAGTACTTC.